This is a list of T cell receptor beta chains from one sample in a study of blood T cell repertoires in COVID-19. Sequencing was performed with immunoSEQ multiplex PCR; in TCRdb, only in-frame clones are kept and a portion is missing. The table has over 75,000 clones, around 88% seen once. Sequences were obtained from peripheral blood. The receptors stem from a man in his forties or fifties with COVID-19, enrolled during active disease. Each CDR3 is given with its conserved first and last residue. D genes are given only for firm matches. Only part of the rows carry a size: once, few, many, or a class if the clone is expanded.

TRBV18	-	-	TRBJ1-4	TGTGCCAGCTCACCACCGCTTTTTGCCGGGGAAAAACTGTTTTTT	CASSPPLFAGEKLFF
TRBV19	TRBD1	-	TRBJ1-5	TGTGCCAGTATCGACAGGGGGCACGGCAATCAGCCCCAGCATTTT	CASIDRGHGNQPQHF
TRBV24-1	-	-	TRBJ2-1	TGTGCCACCAGTGGTAAGTGGCAGGACAATGAGCAGTTCTTC	CATSGKWQDNEQFF
TRBV11-2	-	-	TRBJ1-1	TGTGCCAGCAGCTTATACACCACTGAAGCTTTCTTT	CASSLYTTEAFF
TRBV5-4	TRBD2	once	TRBJ2-3	TGTGCCAGCAGCTTGACAGCGGGGGGGCCTGTTAGCACAGATACGCAGTATTTT	CASSLTAGGPVSTDTQYF
TRBV24-1	TRBD2	once	TRBJ2-5	TGTGCCACCAGTGACCCTCGGGCTAGCGGGGGGTGGGAGACCCAGTACTTC	CATSDPRASGGWETQYF
TRBV6-5	-	-	TRBJ2-6	TGTGCCAGCAGTTCGTACTCTGGGGCCAACGTCCTGACTTTC	CASSSYSGANVLTF
TRBV7-7	TRBD1	-	TRBJ2-2	TGTGCTAGCAGCCCGGACAGGGTGGCCGGGGAGCTGTTTTTT	CASSPDRVAGELFF
TRBV28	TRBD2	once	TRBJ2-1	TGTGCCAGCAGTGTAGCGGGGGCTGAGCAGTTCTTC	CASSVAGAEQFF
TRBV28	-	once	TRBJ1-4	TGTGCCAGCTCCGGGACTTTAAATGAAAAACTGTTTTTT	CASSGTLNEKLFF
TRBV19	TRBD2	-	TRBJ2-3	TGTGCCAGTACCACCGCGGGGGGTTACACAGATACGCAGTATTTT	CASTTAGGYTDTQYF
TRBV5-6	TRBD1	-	TRBJ1-6	TGTGCCAGCAGCTTGGGAGGCCGGGACAGCTCACCCCTCCACTTT	CASSLGGRDSSPLHF
TRBV9	TRBD1	-	TRBJ2-1	TGTGCCAGCAGCCACGATGGGACAGGAGACAATGAGCAGTTCTTC	CASSHDGTGDNEQFF
TRBV19	TRBD1	-	TRBJ1-6	TGTGCCAGTAAGACCGGGACAGAGAATTCACCCCTCCACTTT	CASKTGTENSPLHF
TRBV29-1	-	-	TRBJ2-7	TGCAGCGCCGCACGGGACATCTCCTACGAGCAGTACTTC	CSAARDISYEQYF
TRBV27	-	-	TRBJ1-4	TGTGCCAGCAGTACTGCCCCTCCGGGACACGGGAATGAAAAACTGTTTTTT	CASSTAPPGHGNEKLFF
TRBV7-2	-	-	TRBJ2-3	TGTGCCAGCAGCTTGGAGCGGACCACAGATACGCAGTATTTT	CASSLERTTDTQYF
TRBV7-9	-	-	TRBJ1-3	TGTGCCAGCAGCTTAGGGGGGCTACCTGGAAACACCATATATTTT	CASSLGGLPGNTIYF
TRBV30	-	few	TRBJ2-7	TGTGCCTGGAGGCGGGACTCCTACGAGCAGTACTTC	CAWRRDSYEQYF
TRBV6-7	-	-	TRBJ1-4	TGTGCCAGCAGTTATCCAGGGCCTTCAACTAATGAAAAACTGTTTTTT	CASSYPGPSTNEKLFF
TRBV7-6	-	-	TRBJ2-5	TGTGCCAGCAGCTTAGCTTGGCAGGGGAGACAAGAGACCCAGTACTTC	CASSLAWQGRQETQYF
TRBV2	-	once	TRBJ1-1	TGTGCCAGCAGGCCGCGGCCGGAACACACTGAAGCTTTCTTT	CASRPRPEHTEAFF
TRBV5-4	TRBD1	-	TRBJ1-2	TGTGCCAGCACCGCCGGACAGGGGGCGCGGGGCTACACCTTC	CASTAGQGARGYTF
TRBV24-1	TRBD1	-	TRBJ2-1	TGTGCCACCAGTGTAACCCCCGGGACAGGGTACACCTACAATGAGCAGTTCTTC	CATSVTPGTGYTYNEQFF
TRBV19	TRBD1	-	TRBJ2-2	TGTGCCAGTAGTTTGCAGACAGGGGCCACCGGGGAGCTGTTTTTT	CASSLQTGATGELFF
TRBV12-5	-	-	TRBJ2-7	TGTGCTAGTGGTTTGGCCCAGGGCGCGCCCTTCTCCTACGAGCAGTACTTC	CASGLAQGAPFSYEQYF
TRBV7-9	-	few	TRBJ1-1	TGTGCCAGCAGCTTAGGAGTCACTGAAGCTTTCTTT	CASSLGVTEAFF
TRBV27	-	-	TRBJ2-7	TGTGCCAGCAGTATTAGGACTAACTACGAGCAGTACTTC	CASSIRTNYEQYF
TRBV5-1	-	-	TRBJ1-1	TGCGCCAGCAGCTTGGCCGGGGGGAGTGAAGCTTTCTTT	CASSLAGGSEAFF